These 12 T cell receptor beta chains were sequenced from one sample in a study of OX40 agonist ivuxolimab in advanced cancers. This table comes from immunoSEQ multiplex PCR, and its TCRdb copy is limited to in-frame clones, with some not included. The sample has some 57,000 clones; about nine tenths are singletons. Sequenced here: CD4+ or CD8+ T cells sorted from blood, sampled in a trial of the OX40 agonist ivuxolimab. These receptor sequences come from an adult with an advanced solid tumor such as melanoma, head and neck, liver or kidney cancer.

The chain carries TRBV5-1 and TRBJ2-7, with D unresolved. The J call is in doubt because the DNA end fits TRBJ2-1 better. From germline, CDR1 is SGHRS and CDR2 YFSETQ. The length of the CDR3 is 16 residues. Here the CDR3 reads CASSPPSVSSYNEQFF. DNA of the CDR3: TGCGCCAGCAGCCCACCGTCGGTTAGCTCCTACAATGAGCAGTTCTTC.

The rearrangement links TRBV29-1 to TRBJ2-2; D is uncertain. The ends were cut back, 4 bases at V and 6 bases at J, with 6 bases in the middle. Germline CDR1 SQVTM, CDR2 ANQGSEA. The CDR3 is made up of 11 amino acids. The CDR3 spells CSVALPGELFF. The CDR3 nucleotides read TGCAGCGTTGCCCTACCCGGGGAGCTGTTTTTT.

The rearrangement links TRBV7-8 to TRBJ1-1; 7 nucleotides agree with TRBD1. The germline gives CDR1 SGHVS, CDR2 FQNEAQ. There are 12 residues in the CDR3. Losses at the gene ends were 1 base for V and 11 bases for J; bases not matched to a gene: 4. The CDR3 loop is CASSLVQGGAFF. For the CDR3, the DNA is TGTGCCAGCAGCTTAGTTCAGGGGGGCGCTTTCTTT.

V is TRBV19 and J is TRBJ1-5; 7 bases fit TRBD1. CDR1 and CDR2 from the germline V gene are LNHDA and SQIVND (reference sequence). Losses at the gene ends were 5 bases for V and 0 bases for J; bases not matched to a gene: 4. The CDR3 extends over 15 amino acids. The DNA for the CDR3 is TGTGCCAGTAGTTGGGACAGAAATAGCAATCAGCCCCAGCATTTT. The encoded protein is CASSWDRNSNQPQHF.

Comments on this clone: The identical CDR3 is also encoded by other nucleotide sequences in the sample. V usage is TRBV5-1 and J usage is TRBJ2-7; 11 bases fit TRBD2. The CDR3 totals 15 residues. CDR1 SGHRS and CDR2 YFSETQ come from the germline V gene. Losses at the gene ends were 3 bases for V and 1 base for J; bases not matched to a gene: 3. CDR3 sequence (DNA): TGCGCCAGCAGCTCGACTAGCGGGGCTTCCTACGAGCAGTACTTC. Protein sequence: CASSSTSGASYEQYF.

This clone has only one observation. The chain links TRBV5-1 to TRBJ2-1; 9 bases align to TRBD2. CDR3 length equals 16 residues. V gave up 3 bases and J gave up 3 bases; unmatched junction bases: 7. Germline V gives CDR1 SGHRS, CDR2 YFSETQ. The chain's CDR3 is CASSYEGRGGYNEQFF. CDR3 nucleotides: TGCGCCAGCAGCTACGAGGGGCGGGGGGGCTACAATGAGCAGTTCTTC.

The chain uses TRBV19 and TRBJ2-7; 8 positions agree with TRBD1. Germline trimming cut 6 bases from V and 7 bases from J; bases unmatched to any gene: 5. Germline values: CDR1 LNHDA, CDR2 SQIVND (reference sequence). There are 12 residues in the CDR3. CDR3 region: CASSQGAGEQYF. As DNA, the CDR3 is TGTGCCAGTAGCCAGGGGGCGGGGGAGCAGTACTTC.

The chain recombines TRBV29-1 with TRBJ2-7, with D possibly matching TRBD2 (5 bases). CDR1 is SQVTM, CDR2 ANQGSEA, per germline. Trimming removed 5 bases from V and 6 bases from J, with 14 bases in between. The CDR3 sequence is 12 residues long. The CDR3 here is CSVKRTGPEQYF. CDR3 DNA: TGCAGCGTTAAGCGGACGGGCCCCGAGCAGTACTTC.

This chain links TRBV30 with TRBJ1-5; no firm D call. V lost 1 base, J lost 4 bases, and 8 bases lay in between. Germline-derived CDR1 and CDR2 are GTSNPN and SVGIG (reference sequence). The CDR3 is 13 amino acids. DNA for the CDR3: TGTGCCTGGAGTGGGGCTTTAAATCAGCCCCAGCATTTT. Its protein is CAWSGALNQPQHF.

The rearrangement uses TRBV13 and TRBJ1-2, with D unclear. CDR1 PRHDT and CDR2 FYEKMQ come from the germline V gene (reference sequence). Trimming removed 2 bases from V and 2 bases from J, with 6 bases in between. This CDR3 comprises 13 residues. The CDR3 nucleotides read TGTGCCAGCAGCTTACGGGTAAACTATGGCTACACCTTC. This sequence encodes CASSLRVNYGYTF. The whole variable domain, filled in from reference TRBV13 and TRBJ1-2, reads AAGVIQSPRHLIKEKRETATLKCYPIPRHDTVYWYQQGPGQDPQFLISFYEKMQSDKGSIPDRFSAQQFSDYHSELNMSSLELGDSALYFCASSLRVNYGYTFGSGTRLTVV.

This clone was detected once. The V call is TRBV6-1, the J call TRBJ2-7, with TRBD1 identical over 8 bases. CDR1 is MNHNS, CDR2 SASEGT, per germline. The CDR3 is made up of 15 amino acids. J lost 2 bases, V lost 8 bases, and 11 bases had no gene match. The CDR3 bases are TGTGCCAGCCTGCCCGGCCAGGGGGCGACCTACGAGCAGTACTTC. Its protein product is CASLPGQGATYEQYF.

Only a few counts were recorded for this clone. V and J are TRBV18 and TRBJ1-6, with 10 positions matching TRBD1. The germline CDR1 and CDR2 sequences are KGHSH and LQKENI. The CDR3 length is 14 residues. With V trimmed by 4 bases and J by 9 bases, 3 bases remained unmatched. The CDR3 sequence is CASSRGQGSSPLHF. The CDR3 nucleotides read TGTGCCAGCTCACGGGGACAGGGGAGTTCACCCCTCCACTTT. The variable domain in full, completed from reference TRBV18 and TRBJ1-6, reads NAGVMQNPRHLVRRRGQEARLRCSPMKGHSHVYWYRQLPEEGLKFMVYLQKENIIDESGMPKERFSAEFPKEGPSILRIQQVVRGDSAAYFCASSRGQGSSPLHFGNGTRLTVT.